The source of this TCR beta chain is a study of blood T cell repertoires in COVID-19. Only in-frame clones appear in the TCRdb table, and some are missing; sequencing was by immunoSEQ multiplex PCR. The data contain around 46,000 clones, approximately 80% of them singletons. Germline CDR1 and CDR2: SEHNR and FQNEAQ (reference sequence). This CDR3 is built from 11 residues. V was shortened by 3 bases and J by 6 bases, with 5 bases between the two germline ends. The source of this sequence is a man in his forties or fifties with acute or convalescent COVID-19. The sample was peripheral blood. The chain links TRBV7-9 to TRBJ2-5; D ambiguous. The chain's CDR3 is CASSFHQTQYF. In nucleotides, the CDR3 is TGTGCCAGCAGCTTCCATCAGACCCAGTACTTC.